A selection of T cell receptor beta chains follows, all from one sample in a study of cytomegalovirus exposure and HLA in healthy donors. Generated by immunoSEQ multiplex PCR, the TCRdb table keeps only in-frame clones and is missing some. This table holds 120,000 or so clones, roughly 80% found once. The source material was PBMCs. Source of these receptors: a female donor in good health and CMV-seropositive. CDR3s include the opening cysteine and the closing phenylalanine or tryptophan. D genes are given only for firm matches. Not every row has a clone size; where given, it reads once, few, many or a size class.

J gene | V gene | D gene | CDR3 length | clone size | CDR3 protein | CDR3 DNA
TRBJ1-6 | TRBV5-4 | - | 14 | - | CASSIDRSNSPLHF | TGTGCCAGCAGCATAGACAGATCAAATTCACCCCTCCACTTT
TRBJ1-1 | TRBV23-1 | - | 18 | few | CASSQIGEEGIMGTEAFF | TGCGCCAGCAGTCAAATCGGTGAGGAGGGGATTATGGGCACTGAAGCTTTCTTT
TRBJ1-3 | TRBV30 | TRBD1 | 14 | few | CACITGGSGNTIYF | TGTGCCTGCATCACAGGGGGCTCTGGAAACACCATATATTTT
TRBJ1-4 | TRBV19 | TRBD1 | 14 | - | CASRKGQGGEKLFF | TGTGCCAGTAGGAAGGGACAGGGCGGTGAAAAACTGTTTTTT
TRBJ2-7 | TRBV9 | - | 13 | - | CASSYLTEDEQYF | TGTGCCAGCAGCTACCTGACAGAAGACGAGCAGTACTTC
TRBJ1-2 | TRBV6-6 | TRBD1 | 15 | - | CASSARGISNYGYTF | TGTGCCAGCAGTGCCAGGGGGATAAGTAACTATGGCTACACCTTC
TRBJ1-1 | TRBV5-8 | TRBD1 | 14 | once | CASSTYRGHTEAFF | TGTGCCAGCAGCACGTACAGGGGGCACACTGAAGCTTTCTTT
TRBJ1-2 | TRBV6-5 | TRBD1 | 15 | - | CASSSPGQGDYGYTF | TGTGCCAGCAGTTCCCCGGGACAGGGTGACTATGGCTACACCTTC
TRBJ1-1 | TRBV7-6 | TRBD1 | 14 | - | CASSSGTGNTEAFF | TGTGCCAGCAGCTCCGGGACAGGGAACACTGAAGCTTTCTTT
TRBJ1-1 | TRBV18 | - | 14 | - | CASSPLLLNTEAFF | TGTGCCAGCTCACCCCTACTCCTGAACACTGAAGCTTTCTTT
TRBJ1-5 | TRBV10-3 | - | 14 | - | CAISERDTNQPQHF | TGTGCCATCAGTGAGAGGGACACAAATCAGCCCCAGCATTTT
TRBJ1-1 | TRBV6-5 | TRBD1 | 14 | - | CASSYNRGRTEAFF | TGTGCCAGCAGTTACAACAGGGGGCGGACTGAAGCTTTCTTT
TRBJ2-1 | TRBV4-3 | TRBD1 | 15 | - | CASSQDPQGANEQFF | TGCGCCAGCAGCCAAGATCCGCAGGGGGCGAATGAGCAGTTCTTC
TRBJ2-1 | TRBV11-2 | - | 14 | - | CASSPQGSLLGQFF | TGTGCCAGCAGCCCTCAGGGCTCCCTGTTGGGGCAGTTCTTC
TRBJ2-7 | TRBV5-1 | - | 13 | - | CASSAFGGYEQYF | TGCGCCAGCAGCGCATTCGGGGGTTACGAGCAGTACTTC
TRBJ1-1 | TRBV7-9 | - | 13 | once | CASRAGEGTEAFF | TGTGCCAGCCGGGCGGGGGAGGGCACTGAAGCTTTCTTT
TRBJ1-6 | TRBV7-8 | - | 18 | - | CASSLSGRASSYNSPLHF | TGTGCCAGCAGCTTATCCGGGAGAGCTAGCTCCTATAATTCACCCCTCCACTTT
TRBJ1-4 | TRBV6-5 | - | 15 | few | CASSLSPATNEKLFF | TGTGCCAGCAGTTTATCCCCGGCAACTAATGAAAAACTGTTTTTT
TRBJ2-1 | TRBV9 | TRBD2 | 18 | - | CASSLREVVTSGANEQFF | TGTGCCAGCAGCCTGCGGGAGGTGGTAACTAGCGGGGCGAATGAGCAGTTCTTC
TRBJ1-5 | TRBV4-1 | - | 16 | few | CASSRQGGESNQPQHF | TGCGCCAGCAGCCGACAAGGGGGGGAAAGCAATCAGCCCCAGCATTTT
TRBJ2-7 | TRBV2 | - | 10 | - | CASGTEEQYF | TGTGCCAGCGGTACAGAAGAGCAGTACTTC
TRBJ2-5 | TRBV19 | TRBD2 | 14 | - | CASSPRTSGETQYF | TGTGCCAGTAGTCCGCGGACTAGCGGGGAGACCCAGTACTTC
TRBJ1-2 | TRBV29-1 | TRBD1 | 14 | - | CSAATGGADYGYTF | TGCAGCGCCGCTACAGGGGGCGCAGACTATGGCTACACCTTC
TRBJ1-1 | TRBV19 | TRBD1 | 15 | - | CASSIGTGGVTEAFF | TGTGCCAGTAGTATCGGGACAGGGGGCGTCACTGAAGCTTTCTTT
TRBJ1-2 | TRBV6-5 | TRBD1 | 13 | - | CASRGGTGTGYTF | TGTGCCAGTCGGGGCGGGACAGGGACCGGCTACACCTTC
TRBJ1-1 | TRBV5-6 | TRBD1 | 17 | - | CASSPSTGGLSGTEAFF | TGTGCCAGCAGCCCGTCGACAGGGGGCCTGTCCGGGACTGAAGCTTTCTTT
TRBJ2-3 | TRBV4-1 | TRBD2 | 14 | - | CASSQGTSRDTQYF | TGCGCCAGCAGCCAAGGGACTAGCCGAGATACGCAGTATTTT
TRBJ2-7 | TRBV11-2 | TRBD2 | 14 | - | CASSSGLGMREQYF | TGTGCCAGCAGCTCTGGACTAGGGATGAGGGAGCAGTACTTC
TRBJ1-1 | TRBV19 | - | 13 | few | CASSKQGRTEAFF | TGTGCCAGTAGCAAACAGGGACGCACTGAAGCTTTCTTT
TRBJ2-3 | TRBV5-4 | - | 16 | - | CASSSPGLRSTDTQYF | TGTGCCAGCAGCTCGCCGGGACTCCGGAGCACAGATACGCAGTATTTT
TRBJ1-1 | TRBV19 | - | 11 | - | CASSIPSEAFF | TGTGCCAGTAGTATTCCGTCCGAAGCTTTCTTT
TRBJ1-1 | TRBV18 | - | 15 | - | CASSPLGGSSTEAFF | TGTGCCAGCTCACCCTTAGGGGGAAGTTCCACTGAAGCTTTCTTT
TRBJ2-5 | TRBV29-1 | - | 16 | few | CSVEDLAGLIQETQYF | TGCAGCGTTGAAGATCTCGCAGGGCTGATACAAGAGACCCAGTACTTC
TRBJ2-7 | TRBV19 | TRBD1 | 15 | once | CASSRDRDHPNEQYF | TGTGCCAGTAGTCGGGACAGGGATCACCCTAACGAGCAGTACTTC
TRBJ2-2 | TRBV7-8 | TRBD2 | 17 | - | CASSPGRGGIGTGELFF | TGTGCCAGCAGCCCCGGGAGGGGGGGGATAGGCACCGGGGAGCTGTTTTTT
TRBJ2-6 | TRBV6-5 | - | 14 | - | CASNTGSGANVLTF | TGTGCCAGCAATACTGGCTCTGGGGCCAACGTCCTGACTTTC
TRBJ1-2 | TRBV28 | - | 13 | - | CASSGVGGNGYTF | TGTGCCAGCAGTGGTGTCGGGGGGAATGGCTACACCTTC
TRBJ1-2 | TRBV29-1 | TRBD1 | 13 | - | CSFGQGENYGYTF | TGCAGCTTTGGACAGGGGGAGAACTATGGCTACACCTTC
TRBJ1-2 | TRBV7-9 | - | 14 | once | CASSLSSRGGGYTF | TGTGCCAGCAGCTTATCATCTCGGGGTGGAGGCTACACCTTC
TRBJ1-1 | TRBV2 | - | 13 | - | CASTGTWNTEAFF | TGTGCCAGCACAGGGACTTGGAACACTGAAGCTTTCTTT